Given below is one T cell receptor (beta chain) in context. Germline loops: CDR1 SGHRS, CDR2 YFSETQ. V was pared by 4 bases and J by 8 bases, with 8 bases of the junction left unmatched. This CDR3 contains 14 residues. Here immunoSEQ multiplex PCR was the method, and the copy in TCRdb shows in-frame clones only, minus some. The data contain about 190,000 clones, roughly four fifths of them seen just once; the ten biggest clones take up roughly an eighth. These data come from a study of blood T cell repertoires in COVID-19. The receptor was isolated from a woman between 45 and 65 years old with acute or convalescent COVID-19. The material sequenced was peripheral blood. The rearrangement joins TRBV5-1 to TRBJ1-4; 7 positions agree with TRBD1. The DNA for the CDR3 is TGCGCCAGCAGCGTAGGGGGCGCTGGGGAAAAACTGTTTTTT. Residues: CASSVGGAGEKLFF. Based on the CDR3 plus reference TRBV5-1 and TRBJ1-4, the full variable domain is KAGVTQTPRYLIKTRGQQVTLSCSPISGHRSVSWYQQTPGQGLQFLFEYFSETQRNKGNFPGRFSGRQFSNSRSEMNVSTLELGDSALYLCASSVGGAGEKLFFGSGTQLSVL.